This T cell receptor (beta chain) was profiled in a study of regulatory T cells in long-lasting Graves disease listed by TCRdb under 2021. Background for the entire study: Antithyroid drugs had been taken for less than 3 months by newly diagnosed Graves' disease patients. This study used TCR sequencing and RNA sequencing of peripheral blood to compare persistent Graves' disease patients against newly diagnosed Graves' disease patients. A total of 35 or so samples were covered by TCR sequencing, comprising approximately 13 persistent and approximately 20 newly diagnosed Graves' disease patients. The study was registered as a clinical trial and conducted in China. Paper-wide results and their limitations: Persistent Graves' disease patients showed lower TCR Shannon entropy and fewer highly expanded clones than newly diagnosed patients, suggesting clonal expansion. Persistent patients shared more public clonotypes among themselves (around 2,500) than newly diagnosed patients did (about 970). Sequencing and analysis were limited to the TCR beta chain. The study examined only peripheral blood because the primary lesion, thyroid tissue, could not be accessed. The authors acknowledged the small sample size as a limitation that may reduce accuracy. Preferential use of TRBV28, TRBJ1-2 and TRBJ2-5 was observed in persistent disease, whereas TRBV20-1 and TRBJ2-1 were favored in newly diagnosed disease.

V gives up 0 bases and J gives up 9 bases, and the segment between their germline ends measures 8 bases. The CDR3 holds 13 amino acids from the cysteine to the phenylalanine. CDR3 DNA only is kept here, 39 bases in frame from base 1. As to this clonotype: Its antigen is currently not known. No quality values exist for individual bases; no much larger clone is one base distant.

The protocol used for the library was multiplex PCR. TCRdb shows the sequencer as Illumina HiSeq 4000. iRepertoire HTBI primers and Arm-PCR amplification of CDR3 regions were used to construct TCR beta libraries. PCR products were gel purified before sequencing. In the source study's methods: Gene usage analysis of CDR3 amino acid clonotypes used the 50 to 70 TRBV and more than 13 TRBJ segments found across samples. COPE and FqMerger were used to merge filtered high-quality paired reads into contigs. BLAST was used to align contigs to IMGT TRBV, TRBD and TRBJ reference genes, and CDR3 was defined according to IMGT. Any clonotype with a frequency above 0.1% was counted as a highly expanded clone. Shannon entropy was used to measure repertoire diversity, and the Gini coefficient was used to measure V-J evenness. Public clonotypes were defined as clonotypes shared by more than one individual. Clones were called with MiXCR by TCRdb after fastp trimmed the public reads at Q25, and only in-frame beta chains were retained. Rows matching on CDR3 protein sequence are summarized as one entry with the most common DNA and genes. TCRdb assigned the V and J calls; the authors' analysis was not used. Recorded for this sample are about 470,000 distinct CDR3 sequences; about 17% of them occurred a single time. The top ten clones comprise approximately 12% of the sample.

What this sample's time point label stands for: newly diagnosed GD, antithyroid drugs for less than 3 months. For both TCR sequencing and RNA sequencing, RNA was extracted from PBMCs using TRIzol. The diagnosis of Graves' disease followed American Thyroid Association guidelines. The patients came from an endocrinology department in Xi'an, China. Each patient gave approximately 10 milliliters of peripheral blood, collected in an EDTA anticoagulant tube. Ficoll Paque Plus density gradient separation was used to isolate PBMCs, and no further T cell sorting was done. An Agilent 2100 Bioanalyzer and agarose gel were used to check RNA quality, while a NanoDrop 2000 measured RNA concentration. This sample also belongs to another study, concerning T cells in Graves' hyperthyroidism and ophthalmopathy. The second publication reports: Stable Graves' hyperthyroidism was defined as no progression to ophthalmopathy during 18 months of follow-up. Hyperthyroidism patients were newly diagnosed, had a disease duration of under 2 months, and were aged 18 to 65 years. The study excluded patients with uncontrolled infections, other autoimmune diseases, pregnancy or lactation. Clinical symptoms, serum thyroxine and TRAb, thyroid ultrasound, and orbital computed tomography formed the basis for the diagnoses. A first-round RT-PCR of the TCR CDR3 used the HTBI primer set with the Qiagen OneStep RT-PCR kit. Most expanded thyroid clonotypes (frequency above 0.001) were also detected in blood, suggesting blood repertoires may reflect thyroid immune responses. In cross-validation, a model built on a 13 V-J signature told ophthalmopathy apart from stable hyperthyroidism with 85% to 90% sensitivity and approximately 84% specificity, and in testing the same model reached 80%/75%. In validation, the model predicted progression to ophthalmopathy with over 65% sensitivity and around 72% specificity, a median of about six months before onset. To identify distinguishing TCR V-J signatures, a discovery cohort of about 100 patients was used, comprising 43 with Graves' ophthalmopathy and some 60 with stable Graves' hyperthyroidism. Prospective prediction of ophthalmopathy was tested in an independent validation cohort of some 19 hyperthyroidism patients and 15 to 17 patients who later progressed to ophthalmopathy. The 80 to 100 discovery patients were randomly divided into training and test sets at a 7:3 ratio. In about 6 Graves' hyperthyroidism patients, the study also compared T-cell repertoires from thyroid tissue with T-cell repertoires from blood. Following sampling, methimazole starting at 30 mg daily was given to hyperthyroidism patients, and high-dose intravenous methylprednisolone was given to ophthalmopathy patients. A second multiplex PCR round built the libraries, followed by size selection and purification. The libraries were sequenced on an Illumina HiSeq2000 using paired-end 100 bp reads. SOAPnuke was used to process the raw data, throwing out any read that contained adapters or uncalled bases, had a mean Phred below 15, or lacked an exact constant-primer or identifier match. High-quality paired reads were merged with COPE v1.2.5, and unique nucleotide sequences were defined as clonotypes. MiTCR v1.1 was used to align the clonotypes against IMGT TRBV, TRBD and TRBJ reference segments. The analysis included only V-J combinations with a frequency above 0.0001, which together covered about 99% of the repertoires. A TCS score was defined as the ratio of F50 (clonal expansion) to E x V (chaos), with BLOSUM62-based TCRdist applied between CDR3 peptides within each V-J. Welch's t-statistics and random forest reduced around 550 V-J features to 13, which were used in a naive Bayes classifier (R e1071). No statistical method was used to fix the sample size in advance, and group allocation was not hidden from the investigators. The paper reports TCR Vbeta CDR3 sequencing of about 140 peripheral blood samples: under 45 ophthalmopathy, roughly 74 hyperthyroidism and 17 progressor patients.

Sequencing was performed on peripheral blood mononuclear cells (PBMCs), taken at new diagnosis, from a patient treated with antithyroid drugs. The TCR sequence derives from a man aged 40-55 years with Graves disease. Donor details come from another sample of the same person, matched by shared clones. The receptor chain draws on TRBV12-3 or TRBV12-4 and TRBJ1-4, with an unclear D gene assignment. The sequenced DNA: TGTGCCAGCAGTTTAGCCTGGGCCCAAAAACTGTTTTTT. Translated, this gives CASSLAWAQKLFF.